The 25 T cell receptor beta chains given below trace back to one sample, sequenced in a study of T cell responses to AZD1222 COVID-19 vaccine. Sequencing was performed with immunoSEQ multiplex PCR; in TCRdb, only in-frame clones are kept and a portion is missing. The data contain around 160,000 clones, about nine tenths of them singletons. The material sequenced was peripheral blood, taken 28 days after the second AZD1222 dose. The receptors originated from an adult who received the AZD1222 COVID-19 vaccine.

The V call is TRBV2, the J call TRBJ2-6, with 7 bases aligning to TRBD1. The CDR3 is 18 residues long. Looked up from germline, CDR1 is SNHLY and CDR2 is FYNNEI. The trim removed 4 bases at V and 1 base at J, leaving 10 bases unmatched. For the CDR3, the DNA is TGTGCCAGCAGTGGAGGGGGCATCAGTACTTCTGGGGCCAACGTCCTGACTTTC. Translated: CASSGGGISTSGANVLTF.

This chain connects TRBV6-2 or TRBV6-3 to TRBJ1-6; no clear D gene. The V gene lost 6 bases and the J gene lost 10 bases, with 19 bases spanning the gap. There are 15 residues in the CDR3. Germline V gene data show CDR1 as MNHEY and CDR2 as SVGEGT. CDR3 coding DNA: TGTGCCAGCAGCCGCGAACCCGGGATAACCTCACCCCTCCACTTT. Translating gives CASSREPGITSPLHF.

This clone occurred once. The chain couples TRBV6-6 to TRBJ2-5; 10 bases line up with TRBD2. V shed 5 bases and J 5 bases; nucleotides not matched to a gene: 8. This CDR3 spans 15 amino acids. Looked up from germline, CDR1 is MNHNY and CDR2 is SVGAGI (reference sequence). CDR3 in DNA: TGTGCCAGCAGTCCCCTAGCGGGAGCTTGGGAGACCCAGTACTTC. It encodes CASSPLAGAWETQYF.

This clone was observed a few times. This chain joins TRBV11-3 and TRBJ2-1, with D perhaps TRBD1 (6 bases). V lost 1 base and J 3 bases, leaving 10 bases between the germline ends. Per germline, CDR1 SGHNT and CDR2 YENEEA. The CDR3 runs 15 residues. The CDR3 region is CASSLGQGIYNEQFF. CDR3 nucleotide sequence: TGTGCCAGCAGCTTAGGTCAGGGGATCTACAATGAGCAGTTCTTC.

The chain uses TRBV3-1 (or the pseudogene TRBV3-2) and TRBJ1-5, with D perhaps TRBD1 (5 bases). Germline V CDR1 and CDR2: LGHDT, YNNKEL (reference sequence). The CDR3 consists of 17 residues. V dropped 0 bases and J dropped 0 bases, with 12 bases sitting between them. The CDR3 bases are TGTGCCAGCAGCCAAGATCCCGGACAACATAGCAATCAGCCCCAGCATTTT. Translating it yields CASSQDPGQHSNQPQHF.

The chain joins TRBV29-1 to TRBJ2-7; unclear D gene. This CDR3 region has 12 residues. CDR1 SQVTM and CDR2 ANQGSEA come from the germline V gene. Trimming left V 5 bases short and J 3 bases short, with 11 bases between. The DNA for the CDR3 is TGCAGCGTTTCGACGACCTACTACGAGCAGTACTTC. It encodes CSVSTTYYEQYF.

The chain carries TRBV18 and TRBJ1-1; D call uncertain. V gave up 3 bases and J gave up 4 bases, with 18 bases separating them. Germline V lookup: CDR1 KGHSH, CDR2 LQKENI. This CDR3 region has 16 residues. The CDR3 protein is CASSPDLVQVGTEAFF. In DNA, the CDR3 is TGTGCCAGCTCACCCGACCTCGTCCAAGTGGGCACTGAAGCTTTCTTT.

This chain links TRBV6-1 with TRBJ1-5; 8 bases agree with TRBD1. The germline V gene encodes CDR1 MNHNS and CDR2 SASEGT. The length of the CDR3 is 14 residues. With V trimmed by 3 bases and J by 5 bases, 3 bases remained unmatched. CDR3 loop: CASSEGRGHQPQHF. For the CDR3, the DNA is TGTGCCAGCAGTGAGGGCAGGGGGCATCAGCCCCAGCATTTT.

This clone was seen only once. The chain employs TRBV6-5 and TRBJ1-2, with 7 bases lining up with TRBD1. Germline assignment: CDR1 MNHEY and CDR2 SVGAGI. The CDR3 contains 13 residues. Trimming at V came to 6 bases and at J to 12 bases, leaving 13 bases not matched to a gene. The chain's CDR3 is CASRAYRGPWDTF. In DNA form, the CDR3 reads TGTGCCAGCAGAGCCTACAGGGGTCCGTGGGACACCTTC.

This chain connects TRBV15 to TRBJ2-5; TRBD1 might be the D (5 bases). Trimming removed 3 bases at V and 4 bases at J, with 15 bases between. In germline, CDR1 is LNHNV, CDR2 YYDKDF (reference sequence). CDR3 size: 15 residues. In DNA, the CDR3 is TGTGCCACCAGCAGGTCTCCAGGGCCGGGAGAGACCCAGTACTTC. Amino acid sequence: CATSRSPGPGETQYF. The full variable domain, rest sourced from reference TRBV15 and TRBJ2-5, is DAMVIQNPRYQVTQFGKPVTLSCSQTLNHNVMYWYQQKSSQAPKLLFHYYDKDFNNEADTPDNFQSRRPNTSFCFLDIRSPGLGDTAMYLCATSRSPGPGETQYFGPGTRLLVL.

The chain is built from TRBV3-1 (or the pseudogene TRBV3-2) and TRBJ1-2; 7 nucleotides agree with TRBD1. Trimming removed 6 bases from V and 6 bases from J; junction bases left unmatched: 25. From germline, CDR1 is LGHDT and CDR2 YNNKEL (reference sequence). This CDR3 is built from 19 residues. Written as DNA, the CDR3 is TGTGCCAGCAGTGGAGACCTAGACGTAGATGCAGAGGGGGCTCATGGCTACACCTTC. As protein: CASSGDLDVDAEGAHGYTF.

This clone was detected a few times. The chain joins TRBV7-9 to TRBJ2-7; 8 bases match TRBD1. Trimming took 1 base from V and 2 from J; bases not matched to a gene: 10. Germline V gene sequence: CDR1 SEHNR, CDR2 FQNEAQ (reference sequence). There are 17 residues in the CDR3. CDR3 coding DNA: TGTGCCAGCAGCTTAGGCGGACGACAGGGGAAACCCTACGAGCAGTACTTC. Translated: CASSLGGRQGKPYEQYF.

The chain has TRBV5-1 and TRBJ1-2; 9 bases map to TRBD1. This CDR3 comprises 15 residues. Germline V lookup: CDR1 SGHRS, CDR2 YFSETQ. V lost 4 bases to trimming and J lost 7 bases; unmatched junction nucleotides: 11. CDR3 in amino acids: CASSLDPGQGFGYTF. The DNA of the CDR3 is TGCGCCAGCAGCCTAGATCCGGGACAGGGTTTTGGCTACACCTTC.

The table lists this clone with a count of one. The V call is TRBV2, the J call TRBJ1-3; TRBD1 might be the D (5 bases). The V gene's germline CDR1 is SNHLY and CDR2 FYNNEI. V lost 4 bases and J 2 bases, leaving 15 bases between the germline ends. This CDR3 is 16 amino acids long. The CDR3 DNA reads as TGTGCCAGCAGTGTTGGGGGAGTAGGGGCTGGAAACACCATATATTTT. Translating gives CASSVGGVGAGNTIYF.

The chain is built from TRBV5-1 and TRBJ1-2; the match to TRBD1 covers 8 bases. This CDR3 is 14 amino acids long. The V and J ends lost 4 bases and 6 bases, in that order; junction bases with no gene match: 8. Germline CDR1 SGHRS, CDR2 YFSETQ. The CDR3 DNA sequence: TGCGCCAGCAGCATCCAGGGGGCAGAGGATGGCTACACCTTC. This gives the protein CASSIQGAEDGYTF.

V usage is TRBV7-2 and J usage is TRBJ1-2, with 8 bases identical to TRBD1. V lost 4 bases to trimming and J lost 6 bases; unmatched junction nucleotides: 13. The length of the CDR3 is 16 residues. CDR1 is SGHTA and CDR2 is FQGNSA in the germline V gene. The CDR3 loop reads CASSSSRDRSGNGYTF. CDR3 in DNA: TGTGCCAGCAGCTCGTCCCGGGACAGGAGCGGGAATGGCTACACCTTC.

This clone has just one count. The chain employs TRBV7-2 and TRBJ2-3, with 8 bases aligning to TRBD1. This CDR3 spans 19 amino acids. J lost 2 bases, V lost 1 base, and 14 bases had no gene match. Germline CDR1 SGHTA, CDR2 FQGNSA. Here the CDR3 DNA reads TGTGCCAGCAGCTTAGTTGGCCGAACTGGGACAGGATACACAGATACGCAGTATTTT. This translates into CASSLVGRTGTGYTDTQYF.

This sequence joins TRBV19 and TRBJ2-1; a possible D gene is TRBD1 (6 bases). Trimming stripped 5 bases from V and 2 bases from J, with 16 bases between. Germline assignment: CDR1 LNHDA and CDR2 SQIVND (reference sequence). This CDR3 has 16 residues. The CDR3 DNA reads TGTGCCAGTAGTGTGAGGCAGGGGTTGGCCTACAATGAGCAGTTCTTC. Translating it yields CASSVRQGLAYNEQFF.

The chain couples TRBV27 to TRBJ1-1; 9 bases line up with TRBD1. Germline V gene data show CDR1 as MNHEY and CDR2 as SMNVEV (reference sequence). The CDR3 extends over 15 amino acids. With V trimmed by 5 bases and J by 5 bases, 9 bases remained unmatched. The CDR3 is CASSTQTGGRTEAFF. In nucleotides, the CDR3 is TGTGCCAGCAGTACCCAGACAGGGGGTCGGACTGAAGCTTTCTTT.

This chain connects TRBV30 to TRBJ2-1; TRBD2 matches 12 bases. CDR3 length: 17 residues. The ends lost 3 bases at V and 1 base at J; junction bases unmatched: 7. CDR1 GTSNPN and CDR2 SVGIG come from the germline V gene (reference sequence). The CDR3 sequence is CAWRDTSGGTSYNEQFF. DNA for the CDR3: TGTGCCTGGAGAGACACTAGCGGGGGGACTTCCTACAATGAGCAGTTCTTC.

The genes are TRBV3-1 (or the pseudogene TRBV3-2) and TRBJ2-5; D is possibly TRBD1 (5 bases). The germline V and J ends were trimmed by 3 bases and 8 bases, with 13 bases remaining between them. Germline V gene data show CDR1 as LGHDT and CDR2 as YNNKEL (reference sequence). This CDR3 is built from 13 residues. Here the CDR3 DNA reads TGTGCCAGCAGCCAGATGGACACGGCAACCCAGTACTTC. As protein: CASSQMDTATQYF.

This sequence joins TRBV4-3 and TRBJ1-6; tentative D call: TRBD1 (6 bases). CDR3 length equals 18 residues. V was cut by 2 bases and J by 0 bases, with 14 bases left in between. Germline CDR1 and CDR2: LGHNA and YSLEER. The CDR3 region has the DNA TGCGCCAGCAGCCAACAGGGGACATCGAGCTCCTATAATTCACCCCTCCACTTT. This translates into CASSQQGTSSSYNSPLHF.

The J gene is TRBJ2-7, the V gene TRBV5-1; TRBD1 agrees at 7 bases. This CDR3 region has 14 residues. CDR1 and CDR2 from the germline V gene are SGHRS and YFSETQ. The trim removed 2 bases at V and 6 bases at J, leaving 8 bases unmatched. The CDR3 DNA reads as TGCGCCAGCAGCTTAGGGCAGGGGGTTAGCGAGCAGTACTTC. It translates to CASSLGQGVSEQYF.

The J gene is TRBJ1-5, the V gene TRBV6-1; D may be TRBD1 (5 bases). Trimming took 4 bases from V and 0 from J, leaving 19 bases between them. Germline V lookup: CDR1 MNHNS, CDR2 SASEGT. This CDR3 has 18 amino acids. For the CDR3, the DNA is TGTGCCAGCAGTGCGACCGACAGAATGAAGTATAGCAATCAGCCCCAGCATTTT. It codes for CASSATDRMKYSNQPQHF.

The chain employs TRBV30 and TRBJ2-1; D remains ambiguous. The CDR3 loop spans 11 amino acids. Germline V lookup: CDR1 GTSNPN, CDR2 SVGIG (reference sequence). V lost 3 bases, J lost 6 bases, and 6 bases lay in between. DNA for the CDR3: TGTGCCTGGAGCGTCCTCAATGAGCAGTTCTTC. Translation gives CAWSVLNEQFF.